One sample yielded the 7 T cell receptor beta chains listed below, sequenced in a study of T-cell memory formation after mild COVID-19. TCRdb called the 5' RACE reads again in MiXCR, with one record for every CDR3 protein. The data contain fewer than 75,000 distinct CDR3 sequences, roughly an eighth of them singletons. Material: PBMCs or a T cell subset sorted from them (not recorded which). The source is a young man who had mild COVID-19 (a few samples of this study predate the infection). Cell type and time point are not known.

This clonotype was seen many times. The chain has TRBV4-1 and TRBJ2-3, with 7 positions matching TRBD2. Germline CDR1 reads MGHRA; CDR2 reads YSYEKL. The CDR3 sequence is 15 residues long. Trimming cost V 6 bases and J 2 bases; bases outside gene matches: 8. The CDR3 nucleotides are TGCGCCAGCAGGCGAACCGGGACTAACACAGATACGCAGTATTTT. It is translated as CASRRTGTNTDTQYF.

This clonotype showed up just a few times. The rearrangement links TRBV24-1 to TRBJ1-5; D gene unclear. CDR1 and CDR2 (germline): KGHDR, SFDVKD. V dropped 6 bases and J dropped 4 bases, with 9 bases sitting between them. The CDR3 is 13 residues long. CDR3 in DNA: TGTGCCACCAGTCGCCGGGAGAATCAGCCCCAGCATTTT. Translating it yields CATSRRENQPQHF.

This clonotype was recorded at least ten times. The V gene is TRBV12-3 or TRBV12-4, the J gene TRBJ2-7; D gene ambiguous. The V end was cut by 0 bases, the J end by 3 bases, with 3 bases between. The CDR3 length is 12 residues. CDR3 DNA sequence: TGTGCCAGCAGTTTAGCAGGCTACGAGCAGTACTTC. Translation: CASSLAGYEQYF.

This clonotype was counted a few times. The chain uses TRBV7-3 and TRBJ1-1; D is unresolved. The ends were cut back, 3 bases at V and 1 base at J, with 6 bases in the middle. From germline, CDR1 is SGHTA and CDR2 FQGTGA. This CDR3 spans 13 amino acids. The DNA for the CDR3 is TGTGCCAGCAGCTTGTTCCAGAACACTGAAGCTTTCTTT. It encodes CASSLFQNTEAFF.

This clonotype was seen a few times. J is TRBJ2-3 and V is TRBV13; no clear D. Germline CDR1 is PRHDT and CDR2 is FYEKMQ (reference sequence). The length of the CDR3 is 13 residues. V was clipped by 5 bases and J by 4 bases, with 10 bases between them. The CDR3, as DNA: TGTGCCAGCAGCAGGACCGTCCCAGATACGCAGTATTTT. Its protein product is CASSRTVPDTQYF.

The gene calls are TRBV5-1 and TRBJ2-2; 11 bases align to TRBD2. From germline, CDR1 is SGHRS and CDR2 YFSETQ. This CDR3 comprises 16 residues. Trimming cost V 4 bases and J 10 bases; bases outside gene matches: 12. The chain's CDR3 is CASSHTGTSGNMELFF. The CDR3, as DNA: TGCGCCAGCAGCCATACCGGGACTAGCGGAAACATGGAGCTGTTTTTT.

This clonotype has just a few counts. The rearrangement links TRBV10-3 to TRBJ2-4; the D is unclear. The ends were cut back, 5 bases at V and 0 bases at J, with 8 bases in the middle. The CDR3 sequence is 14 residues long. Germline CDR1 is ENHRY and CDR2 is SYGVKD. In DNA, the CDR3 is TGTGCCATCAGTTCTCCTTTAGCCAAAAACATTCAGTACTTC. Protein sequence: CAISSPLAKNIQYF.